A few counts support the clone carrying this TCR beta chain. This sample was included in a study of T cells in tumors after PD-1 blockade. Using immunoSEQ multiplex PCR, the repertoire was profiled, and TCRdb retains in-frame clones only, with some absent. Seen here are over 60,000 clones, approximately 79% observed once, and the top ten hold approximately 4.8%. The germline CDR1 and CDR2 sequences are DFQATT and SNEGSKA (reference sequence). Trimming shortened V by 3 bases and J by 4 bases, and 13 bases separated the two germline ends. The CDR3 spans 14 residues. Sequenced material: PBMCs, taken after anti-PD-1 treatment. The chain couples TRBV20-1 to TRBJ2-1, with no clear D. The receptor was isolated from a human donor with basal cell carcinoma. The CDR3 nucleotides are TGCAGTGCTAGTTCACAGCAGTATTACAATGAGCAGTTCTTC. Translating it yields CSASSQQYYNEQFF.